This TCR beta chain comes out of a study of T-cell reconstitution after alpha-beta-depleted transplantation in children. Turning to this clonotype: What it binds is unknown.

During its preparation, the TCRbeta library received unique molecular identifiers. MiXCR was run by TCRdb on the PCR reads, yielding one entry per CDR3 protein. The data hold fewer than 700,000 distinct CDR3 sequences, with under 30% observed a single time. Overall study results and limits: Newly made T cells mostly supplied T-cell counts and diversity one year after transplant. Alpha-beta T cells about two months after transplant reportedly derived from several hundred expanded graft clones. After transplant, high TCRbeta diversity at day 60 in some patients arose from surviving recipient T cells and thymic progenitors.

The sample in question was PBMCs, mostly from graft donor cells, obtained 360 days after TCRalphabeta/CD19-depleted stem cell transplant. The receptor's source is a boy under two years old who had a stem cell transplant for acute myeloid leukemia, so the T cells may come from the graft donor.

CDR3 protein: CASSETGGGQPQHF. The CDR3 DNA follows: TGTGCCAGCAGCGAAACAGGGGGTGGACAGCCCCAGCATTTT. The rearrangement links TRBV7-8 to TRBJ1-5, with 8 bases fitting TRBD1. Germline assignment: CDR1 SGHVS and CDR2 FQNEAQ. With V trimmed by 5 bases and J by 7 bases, 7 bases remained unmatched. The CDR3 runs to 14 residues.